One T cell receptor beta chain is described in this entry. This clonotype was seen ten or more times. Its binding antigen is unknown. Within one base of it there is no much larger clone, and no base qualities were kept. The sample is drawn from a study of T-cell reconstitution after alpha-beta-depleted transplantation in children (TCRdb year 2016). Regarding the research as a whole: T-cell immune reconstitution after TCRalphabeta/CD19-depleted allogeneic hematopoietic cell transplantation in children was quantitatively tracked in the study by means of TCR repertoire profiling. Points the paper makes about the study in general: The frequencies of hyperexpanded clones fell over the following months, and after one year, T-cell counts and TCRbeta diversity were mostly attributed to newly produced T cells. In some patients, the high TCRbeta diversity seen at day 60 was put down to recipient T cells and intrathymic progenitors that had survived conditioning. Apparently early alphabetaT-cell count recovery about two months after transplant reportedly relied on only several hundred rapidly expanded clones derived from non-depleted graft cells.

Libraries were built with PCR. Sequenced on an Illumina HiSeq 2500. TCR library preparation used molecular barcoding, with unique molecular identifiers applied to normalize quantification of the TCRbeta repertoire. The public sequencing data were trimmed at Q25 with fastp and processed into clonotypes with MiXCR by TCRdb, which kept only in-frame beta chains. For every CDR3 protein sequence, its rows merge into one entry that carries the most common genes and DNA. Present in this sample are approximately 16,000 distinct CDR3 sequences, 5% to 5.5% of which were seen just once. Jointly, the top ten make up around 7.2% of the sample. Per the publication, the treatment or condition label means: allogeneic hematopoietic cell transplantation with graft depleted of TCRalphabeta T cells and CD19 B cells. TCRalphabeta/CD19-depleted allogeneic hematopoietic cell grafts were given to the transplant recipients, all of whom were children.

The CDR3 contains 14 residues, cysteine and phenylalanine counted. The retained sequence is limited to the CDR3, 42 bases, with the frame set at the first base. CDR1 and CDR2 were assigned from the germline V gene (reference sequence) as GTSNPN and SVGIG. V ends up 4 bases short and J 0 bases short, with an unmatched junction base count of 6. Material: PBMCs, obtained before TCRalphabeta/CD19-depleted stem cell transplant. This receptor was obtained from a boy between 10 and 17 years old with acute lymphoblastic leukemia, due to receive a stem cell transplant. In this chain, TRBV30 is recombined with TRBJ2-7; 7 bases in between match TRBD1. The DNA reads TGTGCCTGGACTGCGACAGGGAGCTCCTACGAGCAGTACTTC. Its amino acids are CAWTATGSSYEQYF.